The 3 T cell receptor beta chains reported below all come from one sample, sequenced in a study of blood T cell repertoires in COVID-19 (TCRdb year 2020). Receptor amplification or capture employed the immunoSEQ multiplex PCR assay. Held by TCRdb, this immuneACCESS table contains in-frame sequences only and omits some clones. Under half of the omission traces to an unresolved V gene where checked; the cause of the rest is unknown. In all, the sample holds 400,000 to 550,000 clones, and nearly 90% of those were seen once. The ten biggest clones cover under 2.5% of the sample. The sequenced sample consisted of PBMCs or T cells enriched from blood (not recorded which). The receptors were gathered from a woman aged 18-35 years with acute COVID-19.

This chain links TRBV3-1 (or the pseudogene TRBV3-2) with TRBJ2-1, with 8 bases that match TRBD2. The CDR3 length is 16 residues. V was pared by 4 bases and J by 6 bases, with 11 bases of the junction left unmatched. Germline CDR1 is LGHDT and CDR2 is YNNKEL (reference sequence). CDR3 region: CASSPRGANPPNEQFF. The CDR3 DNA reads TGTGCCAGCAGCCCGCGGGGGGCCAATCCTCCCAATGAGCAGTTCTTC.

The DNA for the CDR3 is TGTGCCAGCAGCTTAATGCAGGGGGCCGAGCAGTACTTC. Its translation: CASSLMQGAEQYF. The chain has TRBV7-9 and TRBJ2-7, with 8 bases aligning to TRBD1. J gave up 6 bases and V 2 bases, and 3 bases lay outside the gene matches. The CDR3 spans 13 residues. CDR1 SEHNR and CDR2 FQNEAQ come from the germline V gene (reference sequence). The full variable domain, in which reference TRBV7-9 and TRBJ2-7 provide the parts outside the CDR3, is DTGVSQNPRHKITKRGQNVTFRCDPISEHNRLYWYRQTLGQGPEFLTYFQNEAQLEKSRLLSDRFSAERPKGSFSTLEIQRTEQGDSAMYLCASSLMQGAEQYFGPGTRLTVT.

Written as DNA, the CDR3 is TGCGCCAGCAGCTTGGCTGGGGGGACCTTTTTGAACACTGAAGCTTTCTTT. It codes for CASSLAGGTFLNTEAFF. The V gene is TRBV5-1, the J gene TRBJ1-1; possible D gene TRBD1, 5 bases. In germline, CDR1 is SGHRS, CDR2 YFSETQ. Trimming left V 0 bases short and J 0 bases short, with 15 bases between. The CDR3 extends over 17 amino acids.